This T cell receptor beta chain was sequenced during a study of blood T cell repertoires in COVID-19. Whole-study context: COVID-19 samples, acute and convalescent, were from the United States, Italy and Spain. PBMCs, B-cell-depleted T cells, or T cells were the source of the cDNA or gDNA that made up the material.

Authors' analysis steps: Using reference gene primer amplification, nucleated cell counts were estimated. TCRdb's table, derived via immunoSEQ multiplex PCR, lists solely in-frame clones and lacks some. The D gene and trimming were derived from the DNA, and the V and J assignments and clone size from that table. The table has roughly 190,000 clones, 88% seen once. Trimming left V 0 bases short and J 5 bases short, with 6 bases between. CDR1 SGHNT and CDR2 YYREEE come from the germline V gene (reference sequence). The length of the CDR3 is 12 residues. The sequence was collected from a man in his forties with active or convalescent COVID-19. V is TRBV5-4 and J is TRBJ2-7; D might be TRBD2 (5 bases). Sequencing input: peripheral blood. The chain's CDR3 is CASSLDGDEQYF. The CDR3 coding sequence is TGTGCCAGCAGCTTGGACGGGGACGAGCAGTACTTC.